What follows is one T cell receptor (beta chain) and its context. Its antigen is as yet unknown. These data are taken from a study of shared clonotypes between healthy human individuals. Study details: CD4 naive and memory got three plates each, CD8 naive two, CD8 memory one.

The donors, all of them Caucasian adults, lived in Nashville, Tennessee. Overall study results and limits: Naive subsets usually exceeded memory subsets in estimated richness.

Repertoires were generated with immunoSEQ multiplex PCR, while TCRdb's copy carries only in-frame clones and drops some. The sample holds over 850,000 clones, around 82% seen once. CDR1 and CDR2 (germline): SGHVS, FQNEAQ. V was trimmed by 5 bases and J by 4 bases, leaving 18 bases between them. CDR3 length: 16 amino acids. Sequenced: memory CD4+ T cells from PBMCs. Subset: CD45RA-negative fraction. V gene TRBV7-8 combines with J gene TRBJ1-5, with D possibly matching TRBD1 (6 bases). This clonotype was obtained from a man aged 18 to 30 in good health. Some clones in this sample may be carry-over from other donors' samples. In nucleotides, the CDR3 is TGTGCCAGCAGCCCCCATGCCCGGACAGAAAATCAGCCCCAGCATTTT. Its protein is CASSPHARTENQPQHF.